The rows below give T cell receptor beta chains drawn from one sample of a study of T cells expressing NK-cell markers. TCRdb reanalyzed the 5' RACE reads and collapses them to one entry per CDR3 protein, without DNA. Here the sample table reports fewer than 550,000 distinct CDR3 sequences. The specimen sequenced was blood T cells: a sorted CD56 or NKG2C T cell subset, CD4+ or CD8+ T cells, or bulk PBMC T cells (not recorded which). The receptor set was obtained from a woman aged 50 to 60 in good health. CDR3s include the opening cysteine and the closing phenylalanine or tryptophan.

V gene	J gene	CDR3 protein
TRBV7-9	TRBJ2-1	CASSLVGLGANEQFF
TRBV2	TRBJ2-5	CASSASGGAETQYF
TRBV4-1	TRBJ2-3	CASSPSGPPETDTQYF
TRBV15	TRBJ2-7	CATSREDAGLASSEQYF
TRBV6-2/TRBV6-3	TRBJ2-5	CASSRNRRETQYF
TRBV3-1	TRBJ1-2	CASINKGSGGGYTF
TRBV5-5	TRBJ2-3	CASSLLPGQGADTQYF
TRBV20-1	TRBJ1-1	CSAPLFPPWPPEAFF
TRBV28	TRBJ2-7	CASTRRGAYEQYF
TRBV5-6	TRBJ2-5	CASSGTSGRAGGETQYF
TRBV27	TRBJ2-1	CASSLSWGYGEQFF
TRBV6-6	TRBJ2-1	CASSILAVREQFF
TRBV18	TRBJ2-7	CASSPGSALAGSYEQYF
TRBV5-1	TRBJ1-5	CASSPGQGDSGNQPQHF
TRBV12-3/TRBV12-4	TRBJ2-7	CASRGTGVREQYF
TRBV5-1	TRBJ2-2	CASSLPSGKYTGELFF
TRBV10-3	TRBJ2-2	CAIRLKEKGFGELFF
TRBV3-1	TRBJ2-1	CASETGTSGRSEQFF
TRBV28	TRBJ2-1	CASSPSSAGGYHEQFF
TRBV6-5	TRBJ1-5	CAAQAGQNQPQHF
TRBV20-1	TRBJ2-1	CSARDVGTTQFF
TRBV6-1	TRBJ2-7	CASSERDRVDGNEQYF
TRBV5-1	TRBJ1-4	CASSFLSQGLTNEKLFF
TRBV29-1	TRBJ2-1	CSVDRVPGSGNEQFF
TRBV7-2	TRBJ2-1	CASSPSAGASYNEQFF
TRBV24-1	TRBJ2-7	CATSRRGTYEQYF
TRBV20-1	TRBJ2-7	CSALVFGLTPFMLHEQYF
TRBV6-5	TRBJ1-1	CASRPRGSLAFF
TRBV21-1	TRBJ1-2	CASSKKGTREGYTF
TRBV4-1	TRBJ2-1	CASSQTPGTSVTYNEQFF
TRBV4-1	TRBJ1-5	CASSQLNAGFSQPQHF
TRBV15	TRBJ2-7	CATSRVGLAGGYEQYF
TRBV29-1	TRBJ2-1	CSVLFGAFGEQFF
TRBV12-3/TRBV12-4	TRBJ2-7	CASSPAFAVDHYEQYF
TRBV7-9	TRBJ2-3	CASSLTSGRTDTQYF
TRBV4-1	TRBJ2-1	CASSYTRPNEQFF
TRBV25-1	TRBJ1-2	CASSEGQGGYTF
TRBV28	TRBJ2-3	CASSYRTRDTQYF
TRBV7-9	TRBJ2-5	CASSARQGGETQYF
TRBV29-1	TRBJ2-1	CSGDRVGNEQFF
TRBV20-1	TRBJ2-7	CSASLSALPYEQYF
TRBV4-1	TRBJ1-1	CASSQVWQKNTEAFF
TRBV5-1	TRBJ2-1	CASSMWTDYNEQFF
TRBV9	TRBJ2-7	CASSAGTSYVHEQYF
TRBV5-1	TRBJ2-2	CASSTDRRTGELFF
TRBV6-5	TRBJ2-1	CASSPNPGTPQFF
TRBV12-3/TRBV12-4	TRBJ2-1	CASHRTPSHNEQFF
TRBV2	TRBJ1-5	CASRATGTHQPQHF
TRBV30	TRBJ2-3	CAWAGGSSTDTQYF
TRBV11-2	TRBJ2-1	CASSPDRGLYNEQFF
TRBV10-3	TRBJ2-1	CAIRQSSYNEQFF
TRBV3-1	TRBJ2-6	CASSQDVPGGANVLTF
TRBV28	TRBJ2-6	CASSFGAQVWSGANVLTF
TRBV5-1	TRBJ2-7	CASSATTGRTYEQYF
TRBV7-9	TRBJ1-6	CASSTDRALHF
TRBV20-1	TRBJ2-2	CSVPLSSAGELFF
TRBV12-3/TRBV12-4	TRBJ1-2	CASSLAQGGYGYTF
TRBV20-1	TRBJ1-3	CSARDRVISGNTIYF
TRBV24-1	TRBJ1-1	CATSDSRTGGTEAFF
TRBV5-1	TRBJ2-7	CASSARLWGDEQYF